One TCR beta chain is described in this entry. The sample is drawn from a study of T cells in localized non-small cell lung cancer. Profiled with immunoSEQ multiplex PCR; TCRdb holds only in-frame clones, not every one. The table records 20,000 to 25,000 clones, 86% of them present only once. Germline V gene sequence: CDR1 SNHLY, CDR2 FYNNEI. The V end lost 6 bases, the J end lost 5 bases, and 14 bases lay between the germline ends. This CDR3 contains 14 residues. The chain has TRBV2 and TRBJ1-5; D not resolved. The receptor was derived from an older female donor with stage I lung adenocarcinoma. Sequenced material: peripheral blood, taken before any cancer treatment. In nucleotides, the CDR3 is TGTGCCAGCAGCCCCGTTACGAGCGATCAGCCCCAGCATTTT. Translated: CASSPVTSDQPQHF.